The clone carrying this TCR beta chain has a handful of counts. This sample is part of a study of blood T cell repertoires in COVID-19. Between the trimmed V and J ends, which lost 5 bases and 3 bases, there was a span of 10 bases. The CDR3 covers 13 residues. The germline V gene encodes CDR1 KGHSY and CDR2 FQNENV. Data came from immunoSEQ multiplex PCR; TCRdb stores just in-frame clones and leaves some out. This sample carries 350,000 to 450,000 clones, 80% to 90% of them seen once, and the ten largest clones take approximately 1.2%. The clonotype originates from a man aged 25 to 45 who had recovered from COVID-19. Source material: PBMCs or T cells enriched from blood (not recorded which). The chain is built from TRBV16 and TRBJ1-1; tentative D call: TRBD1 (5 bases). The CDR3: CASSNGQYTEAFF. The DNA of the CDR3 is TGTGCCAGCAGCAACGGACAATACACTGAAGCTTTCTTT.